The T cell receptor beta chain described here comes from a study of blood T cell repertoires in COVID-19. Study overall: Samples of COVID-19 (acute and convalescent) were obtained from the United States, Italy and Spain.

Only in-frame clones appear in the TCRdb table, and some are missing; sequencing was by immunoSEQ multiplex PCR. The table shows around 200,000 clones, with about four fifths occurring only once. This CDR3 spans 14 amino acids. Germline CDR1 reads ENHRY; CDR2 reads SYGVKD. V was cut by 6 bases and J by 5 bases, with 14 bases left in between. This TCR was sampled from a man between 45 and 60 years old with active or convalescent COVID-19. Input material: peripheral blood. The chain recombines TRBV10-3 with TRBJ2-1, with D perhaps assigned TRBD1 or TRBD2 (6 bases each). The CDR3 region is CAIREGYRDNEQFF. In DNA form, the CDR3 reads TGTGCCATCAGGGAGGGTTACAGGGACAATGAGCAGTTCTTC.